The TCR beta chain described here comes from a study of T-cell reconstitution after alpha-beta-depleted transplantation in children. Study findings and constraints: Surviving recipient T cells and thymic progenitors accounted for the high day-60 TCRbeta diversity observed in some patients. In patients about two months after transplant, alpha-beta T cells reportedly arose from several hundred expanded graft clones. Newly made T cells mostly supplied T-cell counts and diversity one year after transplant.

A TCRbeta library incorporating unique molecular identifiers was prepared. Each CDR3 protein is one row after TCRdb ran MiXCR on the PCR reads. This table has about a million distinct CDR3 sequences, about 29% appearing once. With respect to this clonotype: Its antigen is still unknown.

Germline CDR1 is SGHVS and CDR2 is FQNEAQ. V was cut by 5 bases and J by 5 bases, with 23 bases left in between. The CDR3 is 17 residues long. The source of this sequence is a boy under three years old who had a stem cell transplant for SCID, so the T cells may come from the graft donor. V usage is TRBV7-8 and J usage is TRBJ2-3; D may be TRBD2 (6 bases). This sample comprised PBMCs, mostly from graft donor cells, obtained 360 days after TCRalphabeta/CD19-depleted stem cell transplant. The CDR3 loop is CASSPHAGTPGEDTQYF. CDR3 coding DNA: TGTGCCAGCAGCCCGCACGCCGGGACTCCCGGTGAAGATACGCAGTATTTT.